This TCR beta chain derives from a study of cytomegalovirus exposure and HLA in healthy donors. Trimming at V came to 5 bases and at J to 2 bases, leaving 9 bases not matched to a gene. CDR3 length: 16 amino acids. Germline loops: CDR1 SGHVS, CDR2 FQNEAQ. PCR involved 60 Vbeta and 13 Jbeta primers. TCRdb keeps only in-frame clones here, not all; method: immunoSEQ multiplex PCR. The table shows 130,000 to 150,000 clones, with roughly 80% occurring only once. The sequenced material came from PBMCs. The clonotype originates from a female donor in good health and CMV-seronegative. This chain links TRBV7-8 with TRBJ1-5; TRBD1 agrees at 7 bases. CDR3 residues: CASSQNRGIGNQPQHF. In nucleotides, the CDR3 is TGTGCCAGCAGCCAAAACAGGGGTATCGGCAATCAGCCCCAGCATTTT.